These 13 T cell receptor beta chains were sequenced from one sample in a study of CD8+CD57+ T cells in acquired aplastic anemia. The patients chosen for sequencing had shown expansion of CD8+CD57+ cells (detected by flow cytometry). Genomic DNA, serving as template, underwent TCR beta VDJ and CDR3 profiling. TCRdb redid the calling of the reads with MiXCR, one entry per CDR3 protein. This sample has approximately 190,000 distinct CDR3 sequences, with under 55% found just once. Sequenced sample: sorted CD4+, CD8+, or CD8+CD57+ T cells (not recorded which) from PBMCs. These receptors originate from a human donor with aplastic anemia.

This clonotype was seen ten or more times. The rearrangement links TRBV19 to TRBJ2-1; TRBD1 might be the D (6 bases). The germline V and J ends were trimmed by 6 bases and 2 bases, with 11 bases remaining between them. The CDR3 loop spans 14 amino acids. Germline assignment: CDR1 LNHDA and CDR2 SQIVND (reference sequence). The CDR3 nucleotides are TGTGCCAGTAGAGGACAGACCCCCTACAATGAGCAGTTCTTC. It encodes CASRGQTPYNEQFF.

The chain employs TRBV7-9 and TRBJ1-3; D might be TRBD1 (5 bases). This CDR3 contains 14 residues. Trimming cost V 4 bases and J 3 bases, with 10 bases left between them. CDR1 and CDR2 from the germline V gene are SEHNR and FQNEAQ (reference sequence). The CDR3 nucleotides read TGTGCCAGCAGCTCCGGGACGTATGGAAACACCATATATTTT. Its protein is CASSSGTYGNTIYF.

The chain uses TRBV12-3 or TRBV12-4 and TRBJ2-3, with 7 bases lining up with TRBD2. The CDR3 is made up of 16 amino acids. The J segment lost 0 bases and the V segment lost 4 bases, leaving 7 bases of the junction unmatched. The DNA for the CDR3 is TGTGCCAGCAGTTCCAAGCTAGCGGAAAGCACAGATACGCAGTATTTT. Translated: CASSSKLAESTDTQYF.

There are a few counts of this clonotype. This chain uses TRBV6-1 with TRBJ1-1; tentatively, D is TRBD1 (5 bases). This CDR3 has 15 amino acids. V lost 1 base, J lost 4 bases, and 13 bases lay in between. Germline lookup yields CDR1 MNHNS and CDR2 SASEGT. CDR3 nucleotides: TGTGCCAGCAGTGAAGTGGGGGGGAGGGGCACTGAAGCTTTCTTT. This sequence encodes CASSEVGGRGTEAFF.

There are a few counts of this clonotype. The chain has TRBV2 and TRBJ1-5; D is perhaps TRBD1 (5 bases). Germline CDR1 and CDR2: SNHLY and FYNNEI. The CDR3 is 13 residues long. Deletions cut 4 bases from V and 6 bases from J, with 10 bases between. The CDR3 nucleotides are TGTGCCAGCAGTGGGGGGATCGGTCAGCCCCAGCATTTT. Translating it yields CASSGGIGQPQHF.

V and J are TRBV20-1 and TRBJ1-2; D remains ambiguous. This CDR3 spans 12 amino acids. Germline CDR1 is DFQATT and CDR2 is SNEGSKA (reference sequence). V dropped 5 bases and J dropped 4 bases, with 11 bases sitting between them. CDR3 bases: TGCAGTGCTTCCTCCACTGGCTATGGCTACACCTTC. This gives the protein CSASSTGYGYTF.

This CDR3 reads CASSIGARSTDTQYF. DNA of the CDR3: TGTGCCAGTAGTATAGGGGCCAGAAGCACAGATACGCAGTATTTT. V is TRBV19 and J is TRBJ2-3; no firm D call. The V end was cut by 1 base, the J end by 0 bases, with 8 bases between. The CDR3 consists of 15 residues. CDR1 and CDR2 (germline): LNHDA, SQIVND (reference sequence).

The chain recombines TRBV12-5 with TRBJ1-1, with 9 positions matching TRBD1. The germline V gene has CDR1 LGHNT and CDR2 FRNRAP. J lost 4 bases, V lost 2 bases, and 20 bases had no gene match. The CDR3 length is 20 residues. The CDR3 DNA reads TGTGCTAGTGGTTTGCCACTAAGCCGGGGACAGGGAAAAGCCGGCACTGAAGCTTTCTTT. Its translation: CASGLPLSRGQGKAGTEAFF.

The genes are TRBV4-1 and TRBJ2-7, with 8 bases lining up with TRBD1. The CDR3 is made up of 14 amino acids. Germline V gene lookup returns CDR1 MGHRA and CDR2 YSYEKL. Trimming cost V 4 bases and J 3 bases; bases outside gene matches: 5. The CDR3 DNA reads TGCGCCAGCAGCCCTTCGGACAGGGTCTACGAGCAGTACTTC. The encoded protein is CASSPSDRVYEQYF.

The CDR3 nucleotides are TGCAGTGCTAGGACAGGGGGCTTAAGTGAAAAACTGTTTTTT. Amino acids: CSARTGGLSEKLFF. The chain links TRBV20-1 to TRBJ1-4; 10 nucleotides match TRBD1. Germline lookup yields CDR1 DFQATT and CDR2 SNEGSKA (reference sequence). The CDR3 spans 14 residues. V was clipped by 3 bases and J by 7 bases; unmatched bases: 5.

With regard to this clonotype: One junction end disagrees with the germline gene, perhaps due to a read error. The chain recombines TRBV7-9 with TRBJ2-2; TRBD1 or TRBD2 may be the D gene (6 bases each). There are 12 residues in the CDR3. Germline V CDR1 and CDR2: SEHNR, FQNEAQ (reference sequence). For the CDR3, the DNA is TGTGCCAGCAGCCAGGGGTCCGGGGGGCTGTTTTTT. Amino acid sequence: CASSQGSGGLFF.

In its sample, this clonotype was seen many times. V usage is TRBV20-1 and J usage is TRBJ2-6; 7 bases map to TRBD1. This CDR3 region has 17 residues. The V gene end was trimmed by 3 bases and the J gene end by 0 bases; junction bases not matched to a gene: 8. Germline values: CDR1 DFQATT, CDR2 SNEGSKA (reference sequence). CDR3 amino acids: CSARPMDRLSGANVLTF. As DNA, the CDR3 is TGCAGTGCTAGGCCTATGGACAGGCTCTCTGGGGCCAACGTCCTGACTTTC.

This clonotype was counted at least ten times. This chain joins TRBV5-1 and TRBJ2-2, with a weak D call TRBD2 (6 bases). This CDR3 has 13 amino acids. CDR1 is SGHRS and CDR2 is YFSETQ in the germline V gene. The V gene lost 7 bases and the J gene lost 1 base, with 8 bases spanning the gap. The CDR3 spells CASLAENTGELFF. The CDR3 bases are TGCGCCAGCTTAGCGGAGAACACCGGGGAGCTGTTTTTT.